A single sample gave rise to the 6 T cell receptor beta chains below, sequenced in a study of blood T cells in healthy people across ages. For the second PCR, which ran for roughly 6 to 11 cycles, a sample-barcoded 5' primer and a J-beta primer mix were used. TCRdb fed the 5' RACE reads into MiXCR, producing one record per CDR3 protein. Among roughly 1,500,000 distinct CDR3 sequences listed, 35% to 45% were seen once. The sequencing sample was made of blood. The receptors were sampled from a young woman in good health.

This clonotype has only a few counts. V is TRBV4-1 and J is TRBJ1-5; D possibly corresponds to TRBD1 (5 bases). Per the germline V gene, CDR1 is MGHRA and CDR2 is YSYEKL. Trimming took 1 base from V and 2 from J, leaving 9 bases between them. CDR3 length equals 15 residues. In nucleotides, the CDR3 is TGCGCCAGCAGCCAAGGAGAAGGGGGCAATCAGCCCCAGCATTTT. It translates to CASSQGEGGNQPQHF.

In DNA, the CDR3 is TGTGCCAGCAGCTTCGGGACAGCTCTGTACGAGCAGTACTTC. It encodes CASSFGTALYEQYF. The chain is built from TRBV7-2 and TRBJ2-5; 7 positions agree with TRBD1. The tail of the sequence fits TRBJ2-7 better, so the J call may be wrong. The germline gives CDR1 SGHTA, CDR2 FQGNSA. The CDR3 has 14 amino acids.

This clonotype was detected only a few times. The genes are TRBV27 and TRBJ2-4; perhaps TRBD1 as D (6 bases). Trimming left V 3 bases short and J 15 bases short, with 15 bases between. The germline V gene encodes CDR1 MNHEY and CDR2 SMNVEV (reference sequence). The CDR3 sequence is 12 residues long. DNA of the CDR3: TGTGCCAGCAGTTTGGACAGAATGAACCTGTACTTC. Residues: CASSLDRMNLYF.

This rearrangement joins TRBV2 to TRBJ2-2, with D hard to call. Germline V gives CDR1 SNHLY, CDR2 FYNNEI. V lost 6 bases and J lost 3, with 14 bases in between. The CDR3 covers 15 residues. The CDR3 nucleotides read TGTGCCAGCAGGCTGTGGTCGGCGGACACCGGGGAGCTGTTTTTT. Encoded protein: CASRLWSADTGELFF.

This rearrangement joins TRBV14 to TRBJ2-1; 7 positions match TRBD2. The germline V gene encodes CDR1 SGHDN and CDR2 FVKESK. The CDR3 consists of 14 residues. V was clipped by 6 bases and J by 7 bases; unmatched bases: 9. The CDR3 DNA sequence: TGTGCCAGCAGGGGGAGGGGATTGAGGAATGAGCAGTTCTTC. Amino acids: CASRGRGLRNEQFF. Full variable domain (outside the CDR3, taken from reference TRBV14 and TRBJ2-1): EAGVTQFPSHSVIEKGQTVTLRCDPISGHDNLYWYRRVMGKEIKFLLHFVKESKQDESGMPNNRFLAERTGGTYSTLKVQPAELEDSGVYFCASRGRGLRNEQFFGPGTRLTVL.

Concerning this clonotype itself: A junction end diverges from the germline sequence, so it may reflect a read error. This chain connects TRBV11-2 to TRBJ1-3, with TRBD1 identical over 8 bases. The CDR3 sequence is 17 residues long. Germline values: CDR1 SGHAT, CDR2 FQNNGV. The CDR3 DNA is TGTGCCAGTAGCTTAGACAGGGGCAGCAGCTCTGGAAACACCATATATTTT. It codes for CASSLDRGSSSGNTIYF.